The present T cell receptor (beta chain) was sequenced within a study of blood T cell repertoires in COVID-19. Turning to the study itself: Samples representing acute and convalescent COVID-19 were sourced from the United States, Italy and Spain. PBMCs, B-cell-depleted T cells, or T cells provided the cDNA or gDNA that made up the material.

Under the authors' procedure: How many nucleated cells were present was estimated from reference gene primer amplification. The repertoire was sequenced with immunoSEQ multiplex PCR; TCRdb's copy has only in-frame clones and lacks some. V, J and clone size derive from that table, while D and trimming were established from the DNA sequence. The sample records around 300,000 clones, 85% being singletons. The germline V gene has CDR1 SEHNR and CDR2 FQNEAQ (reference sequence). The CDR3 totals 15 residues. Trimming stripped 6 bases from V and 4 bases from J, with 18 bases between. The V gene is TRBV7-9, the J gene TRBJ1-1; tentatively, D is TRBD1 (5 bases). Sequenced input: peripheral blood. This clonotype originated in a woman aged 45-60 years with active or convalescent COVID-19. CDR3 sequence (DNA): TGTGCCAGCAGTCTAATGGGTGGGGGAGGCACTGAAGCTTTCTTT. Its translation: CASSLMGGGGTEAFF.